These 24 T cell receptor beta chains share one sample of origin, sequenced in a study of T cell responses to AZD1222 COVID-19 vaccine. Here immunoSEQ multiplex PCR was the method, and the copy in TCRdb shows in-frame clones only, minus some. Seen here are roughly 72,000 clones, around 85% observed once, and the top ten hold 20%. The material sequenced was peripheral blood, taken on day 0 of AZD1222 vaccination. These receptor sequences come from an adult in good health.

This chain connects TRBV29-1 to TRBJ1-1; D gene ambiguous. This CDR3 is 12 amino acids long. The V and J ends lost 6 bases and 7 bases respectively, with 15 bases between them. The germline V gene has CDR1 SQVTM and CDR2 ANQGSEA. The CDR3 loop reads CSVNRKGGEAFF. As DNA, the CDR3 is TGCAGCGTAAACAGAAAGGGTGGTGAAGCTTTCTTT.

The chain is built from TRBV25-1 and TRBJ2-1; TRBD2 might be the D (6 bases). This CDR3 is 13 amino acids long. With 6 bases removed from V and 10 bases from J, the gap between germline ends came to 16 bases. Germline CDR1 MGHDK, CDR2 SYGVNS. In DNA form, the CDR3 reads TGTGCCAGCAGCGCACTCGGGAGTAAAGAGCAGTTCTTC. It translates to CASSALGSKEQFF.

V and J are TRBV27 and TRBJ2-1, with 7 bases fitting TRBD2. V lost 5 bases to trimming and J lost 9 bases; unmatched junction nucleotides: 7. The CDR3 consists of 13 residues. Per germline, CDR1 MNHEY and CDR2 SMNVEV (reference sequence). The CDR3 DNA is TGTGCCAGCAGTGCGGGGGTCGTGGTTGAGCAGTTCTTC. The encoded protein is CASSAGVVVEQFF.

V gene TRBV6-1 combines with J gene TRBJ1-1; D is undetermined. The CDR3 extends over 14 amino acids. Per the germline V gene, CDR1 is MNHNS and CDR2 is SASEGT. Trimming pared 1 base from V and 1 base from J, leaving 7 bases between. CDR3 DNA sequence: TGTGCCAGCAGTGAAGGACCCTGGAACACTGAAGCTTTCTTT. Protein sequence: CASSEGPWNTEAFF.

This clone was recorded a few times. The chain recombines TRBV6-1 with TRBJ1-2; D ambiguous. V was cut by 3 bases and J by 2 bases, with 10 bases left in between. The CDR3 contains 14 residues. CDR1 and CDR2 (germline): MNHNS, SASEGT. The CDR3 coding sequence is TGTGCCAGCAGTGATAAGGGAAGGAACTATGGCTACACCTTC. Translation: CASSDKGRNYGYTF.

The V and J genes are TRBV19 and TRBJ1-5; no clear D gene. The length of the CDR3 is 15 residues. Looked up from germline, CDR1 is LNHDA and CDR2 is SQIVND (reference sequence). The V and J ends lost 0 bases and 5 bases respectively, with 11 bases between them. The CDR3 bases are TGTGCCAGTAGTATAGATCTGGGCCGAGATCAGCCCCAGCATTTT. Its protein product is CASSIDLGRDQPQHF.

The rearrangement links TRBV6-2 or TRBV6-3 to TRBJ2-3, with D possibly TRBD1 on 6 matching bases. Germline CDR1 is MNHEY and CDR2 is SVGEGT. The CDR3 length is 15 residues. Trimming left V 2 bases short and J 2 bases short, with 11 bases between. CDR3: CASSYGDTDTDTQYF. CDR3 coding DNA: TGTGCCAGCAGTTACGGGGACACCGACACAGATACGCAGTATTTT.

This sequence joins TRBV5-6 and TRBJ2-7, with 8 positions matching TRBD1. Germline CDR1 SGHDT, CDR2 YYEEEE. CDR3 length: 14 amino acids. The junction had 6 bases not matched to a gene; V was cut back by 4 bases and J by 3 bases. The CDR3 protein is CASSLLGQGYEQYF. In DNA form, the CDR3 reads TGTGCCAGCAGCCTTCTCGGACAGGGCTACGAGCAGTACTTC.

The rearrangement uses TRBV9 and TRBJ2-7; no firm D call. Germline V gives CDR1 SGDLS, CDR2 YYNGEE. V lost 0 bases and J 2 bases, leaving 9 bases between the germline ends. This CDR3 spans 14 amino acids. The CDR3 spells CASSVEDGAYEQYF. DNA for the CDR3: TGTGCCAGCAGCGTAGAGGACGGAGCCTACGAGCAGTACTTC.

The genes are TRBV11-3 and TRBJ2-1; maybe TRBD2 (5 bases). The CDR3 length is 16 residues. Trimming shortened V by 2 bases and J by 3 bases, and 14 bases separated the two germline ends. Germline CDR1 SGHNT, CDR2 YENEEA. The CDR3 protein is CASSLQRAARYNEQFF. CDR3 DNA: TGTGCCAGCAGCTTACAGCGAGCGGCTCGCTACAATGAGCAGTTCTTC.

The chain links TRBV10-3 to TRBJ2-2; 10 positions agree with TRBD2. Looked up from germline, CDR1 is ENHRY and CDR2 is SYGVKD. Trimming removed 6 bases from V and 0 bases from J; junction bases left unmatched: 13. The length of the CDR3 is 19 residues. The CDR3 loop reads CAISLRRTSGPSNTGELFF. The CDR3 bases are TGTGCCATCAGCCTCAGGCGGACTAGCGGACCTTCGAACACCGGGGAGCTGTTTTTT.

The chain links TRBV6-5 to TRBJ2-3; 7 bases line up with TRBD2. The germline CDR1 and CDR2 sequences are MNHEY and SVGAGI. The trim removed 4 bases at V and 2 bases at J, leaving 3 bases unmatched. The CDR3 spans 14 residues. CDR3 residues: CASSSGRATDTQYF. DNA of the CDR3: TGTGCCAGCAGTTCAGGGAGGGCCACAGATACGCAGTATTTT.

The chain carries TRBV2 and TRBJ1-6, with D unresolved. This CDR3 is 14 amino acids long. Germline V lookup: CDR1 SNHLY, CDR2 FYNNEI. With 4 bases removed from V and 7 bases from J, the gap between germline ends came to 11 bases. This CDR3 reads CASSVLPENSPLHF. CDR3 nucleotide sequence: TGTGCCAGCAGTGTTCTCCCGGAGAATTCACCCCTCCACTTT.

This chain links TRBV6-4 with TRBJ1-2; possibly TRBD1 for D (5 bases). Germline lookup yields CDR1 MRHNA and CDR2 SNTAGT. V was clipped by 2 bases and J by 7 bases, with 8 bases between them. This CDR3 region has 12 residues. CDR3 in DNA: TGTGCCAGCAGTGACCCGGGGGGTGGCTACACCTTC. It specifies CASSDPGGGYTF.

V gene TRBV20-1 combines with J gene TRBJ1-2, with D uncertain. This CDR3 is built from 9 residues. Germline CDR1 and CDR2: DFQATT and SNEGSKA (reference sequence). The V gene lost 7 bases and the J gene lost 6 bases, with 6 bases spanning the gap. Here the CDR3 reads CSVPDGYTF. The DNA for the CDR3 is TGCAGTGTTCCCGATGGCTACACCTTC.

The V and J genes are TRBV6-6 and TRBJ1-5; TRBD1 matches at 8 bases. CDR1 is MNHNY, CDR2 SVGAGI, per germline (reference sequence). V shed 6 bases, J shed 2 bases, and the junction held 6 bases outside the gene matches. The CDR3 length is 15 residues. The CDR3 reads CASRTDRVGNQPQHF. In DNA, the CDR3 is TGTGCCAGCAGAACGGACAGGGTTGGCAATCAGCCCCAGCATTTT.

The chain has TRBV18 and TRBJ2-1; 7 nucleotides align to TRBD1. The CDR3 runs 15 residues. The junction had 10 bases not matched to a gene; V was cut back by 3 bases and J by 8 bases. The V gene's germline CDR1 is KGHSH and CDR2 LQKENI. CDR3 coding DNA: TGTGCCAGCTCACCCAGGGGGACCCGATCAGATGAGCAGTTCTTC. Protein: CASSPRGTRSDEQFF.

The CDR3 loop reads CASSRPGTAKTF. In DNA, the CDR3 is TGTGCCAGCAGCCGCCCGGGGACAGCAAAGACCTTC. The chain combines TRBV6-2 or TRBV6-3 with TRBJ1-2; 7 bases map to TRBD1. The CDR3 is 12 amino acids. Germline lookup yields CDR1 MNHEY and CDR2 SVGEGT. V was clipped by 6 bases and J by 14 bases; unmatched bases: 12.

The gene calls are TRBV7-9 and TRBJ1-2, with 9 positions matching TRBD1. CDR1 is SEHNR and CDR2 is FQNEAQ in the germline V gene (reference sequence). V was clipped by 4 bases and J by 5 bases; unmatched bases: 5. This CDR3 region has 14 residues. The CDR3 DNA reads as TGTGCCAGCAGCTCGGGACAGGGAATATATGGCTACACCTTC. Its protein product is CASSSGQGIYGYTF.

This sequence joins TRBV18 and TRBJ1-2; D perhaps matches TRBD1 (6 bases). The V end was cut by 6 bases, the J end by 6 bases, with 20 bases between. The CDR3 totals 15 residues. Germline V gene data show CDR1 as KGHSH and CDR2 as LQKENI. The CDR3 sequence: CASSPREGGLDGYTF. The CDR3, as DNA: TGTGCCAGCTCGCCAAGGGAAGGGGGATTGGATGGCTACACCTTC.

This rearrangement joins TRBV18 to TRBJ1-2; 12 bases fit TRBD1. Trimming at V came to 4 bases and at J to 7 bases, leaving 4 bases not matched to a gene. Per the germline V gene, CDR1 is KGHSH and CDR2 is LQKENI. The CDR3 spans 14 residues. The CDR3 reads CASSLGQGAAGYTF. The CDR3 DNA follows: TGTGCCAGCTCACTGGGACAGGGGGCCGCTGGCTACACCTTC.

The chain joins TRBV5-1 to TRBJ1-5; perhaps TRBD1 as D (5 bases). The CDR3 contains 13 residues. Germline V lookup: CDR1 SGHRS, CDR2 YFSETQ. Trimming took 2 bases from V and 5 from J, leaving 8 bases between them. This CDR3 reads CASSLDSYQPQHF. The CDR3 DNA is TGCGCCAGCAGCTTAGACAGCTATCAGCCCCAGCATTTT.

Written as DNA, the CDR3 is TGTGCCAGCAGCGCCAACCAGAACACTGAAGCTTTCTTT. This sequence encodes CASSANQNTEAFF. The rearrangement uses TRBV11-3 and TRBJ1-1, with no clear D. The CDR3 is made up of 13 amino acids. In germline, CDR1 is SGHNT, CDR2 YENEEA. V lost 5 bases and J 1 base, leaving 8 bases between the germline ends.

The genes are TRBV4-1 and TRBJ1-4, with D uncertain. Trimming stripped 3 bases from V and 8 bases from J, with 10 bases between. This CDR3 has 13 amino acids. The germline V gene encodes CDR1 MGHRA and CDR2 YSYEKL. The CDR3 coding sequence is TGCGCCAGCAGCCAGGCCCATGGGGAAAAACTGTTTTTT. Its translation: CASSQAHGEKLFF.